The clone carrying this T cell receptor (beta chain) was counted between two and nine times. This entry belongs to a study of T-cell memory formation after mild COVID-19. TCRdb reprocessed the 5' RACE reads via MiXCR and lists one record per CDR3 protein. The repertoire holds roughly 250,000 distinct CDR3 sequences, with about 15% as singletons. This receptor was identified in a man aged 18 to 35 who had mild COVID-19 (a few samples of this study predate the infection). Cell type and time point are not known. Sequencing was carried out using PBMCs or a T cell subset sorted from them (not recorded which).

Written as DNA, the CDR3 is TGTGCCAGCAGCTTGACAGGGGATGGTGAAAAACTGTTTTTT. As protein: CASSLTGDGEKLFF. The gene calls are TRBV7-9 and TRBJ1-4, with 8 nucleotides matching TRBD1. The CDR3 is 14 amino acids. Germline assignment: CDR1 SEHNR and CDR2 FQNEAQ (reference sequence). With V trimmed by 3 bases and J by 7 bases, 4 bases remained unmatched.